A selection of T cell receptor beta chains follows, all from one sample in a study of post-analysis software for immune sequencing data. TCRdb ran MiXCR on the PCR reads and lists one entry per CDR3 protein. Among roughly 600,000 distinct CDR3 sequences listed, 40% to 50% were seen once. Sequenced sample: blood. All receptors come from a girl under 18 with multiple sclerosis. Each CDR3 is given with its conserved first and last residue. Fields, in order: J gene, D gene, V gene, CDR3 length, clone size, CDR3 protein, CDR3 DNA. A D gene is named only where the DNA matches it firmly. Only part of the rows carry a size: once, few, many, or a class if the clone is expanded.

TRBJ2-3 | . | TRBV7-2 | 13 | . | CASSLSSPDTQYF | TGTGCCAGCAGCTTATCCTCTCCAGATACGCAGTATTTT
TRBJ1-1 | TRBD1 | TRBV12-3/TRBV12-4 | 14 | few | CASTSEGADTEAFF | TGTGCCAGCACCTCTGAGGGGGCCGACACTGAAGCTTTCTTT
TRBJ2-5 | . | TRBV10-3 | 14 | . | CAISEAGGGETQYF | TGTGCCATCAGTGAAGCCGGAGGAGGGGAGACCCAGTACTTC
TRBJ2-1 | . | TRBV11-3 | 14 | . | CASSFVLQRDEQFF | TGTGCCAGCAGCTTCGTTCTCCAGCGGGATGAGCAGTTCTTC
TRBJ1-5 | . | TRBV7-2 | 15 | . | CASSRQGGGLQPQHF | TGTGCCAGCAGCCGTCAGGGAGGGGGGCTTCAGCCCCAGCATTTT
TRBJ2-1 | . | TRBV5-1 | 16 | . | CASRGQVGSSYNEQVF | TGCGCCAGCAGGGGGCAGGTGGGGAGCTCCTACAATGAGCAGGTCTTC
TRBJ2-7 | TRBD1 | TRBV4-2 | 15 | . | CASSRETGASYEQYF | TGTGCCAGCAGCCGGGAGACAGGGGCCAGCTACGAGCAGTACTTC
TRBJ2-7 | . | TRBV10-2 | 14 | many | CASSESATPGEQYF | TGCGCCAGCAGTGAGTCGGCGACACCGGGCGAGCAGTACTTC
TRBJ2-1 | . | TRBV7-2 | 16 | few | CASSSDGGGTGNEQFF | TGTGCCAGCAGCTCCGACGGAGGCGGGACGGGAAATGAGCAGTTCTTC
TRBJ1-2 | . | TRBV29-1 | 9 | few | CSESGGYTF | TGCAGTGAATCAGGGGGCTACACCTTC
TRBJ2-1 | TRBD1 | TRBV5-5 | 15 | many | CASSTGTVAYNEQFF | TGTGCCAGCAGCACCGGGACAGTAGCCTACAATGAGCAGTTCTTC
TRBJ1-2 | . | TRBV4-1 | 17 | . | CASSQVIGKANNYGYTF | TGCGCCAGCAGCCAAGTTATCGGCAAAGCAAATAACTATGGCTACACCTTC
TRBJ2-7 | TRBD1 | TRBV3-1 | 16 | . | CASSQDRGQGGVEQYF | TGTGCCAGCAGCCAAGATCGGGGACAGGGGGGCGTCGAGCAGTACTTC
TRBJ1-1 | . | TRBV29-1 | 11 | . | CSVGGVGEAFF | TGCAGCGTTGGCGGGGTTGGTGAAGCTTTCTTT
TRBJ2-3 | . | TRBV12-3/TRBV12-4 | 11 | . | CASSWVDTQYF | TGTGCCAGCAGTTGGGTAGATACGCAGTATTTT
TRBJ2-1 | TRBD2 | TRBV12-3/TRBV12-4 | 14 | . | CASSSSGLLQEQFF | TGTGCCAGCAGTTCTAGCGGGCTTCTACAGGAGCAGTTCTTC
TRBJ1-1 | . | TRBV6-1 | 13 | . | CASPRLLNTEAFF | TGTGCCAGCCCTCGACTCTTGAACACTGAAGCTTTCTTT
TRBJ2-7 | . | TRBV6-2/TRBV6-3 | 12 | many | CASSRSSYEQYF | TGTGCCAGCAGTCGGAGCTCCTACGAGCAGTACTTC
TRBJ1-6 | . | TRBV20-1 | 15 | few | CSAPRPEIQGSPLHF | TGCAGTGCTCCTCGTCCCGAAATCCAGGGTTCACCCCTCCACTTT
TRBJ2-1 | . | TRBV29-1 | 14 | few | CSVLRQSSYNEQFF | TGCAGCGTCCTAAGACAGAGCTCCTACAATGAGCAGTTCTTC
TRBJ2-2 | . | TRBV7-6 | 20 | . | CASSLGSHLDPYANTGELFF | TGTGCCAGCAGCTTAGGCTCTCATCTCGATCCTTACGCGAACACCGGGGAGCTGTTTTTT
TRBJ1-5 | TRBD1 | TRBV6-5 | 17 | . | CASSYSGTGFGYQPQHF | TGTGCCAGCAGTTACTCCGGGACAGGGTTTGGGTATCAGCCCCAGCATTTT
TRBJ2-7 | . | TRBV10-3 | 13 | few | CAIKGRENYEQYF | TGTGCCATCAAGGGCCGGGAAAACTACGAGCAGTACTTC
TRBJ2-1 | TRBD2 | TRBV9 | 14 | . | CASSGDGLAGEQFF | TGTGCCAGCAGCGGAGACGGACTAGCGGGAGAGCAGTTCTTC
TRBJ2-3 | . | TRBV20-1 | 15 | . | CSAAWYGSGTDTQYF | TGCAGTGCCGCCTGGTACGGGAGTGGCACAGATACGCAGTATTTT
TRBJ2-7 | . | TRBV5-5 | 14 | . | CASAQLRGSYEQYF | TGTGCCAGCGCCCAACTTAGGGGTTCCTACGAGCAGTACTTC
TRBJ1-1 | TRBD1 | TRBV6-5 | 15 | . | CASSLIDRASTEAFF | TGTGCCAGCAGTTTAATCGACAGGGCAAGCACTGAAGCTTTCTTT